The rows below give T cell receptor beta chains drawn from one sample of a study of T cells in tuberculosis. Data came from immunoSEQ multiplex PCR; TCRdb stores just in-frame clones and leaves some out. The sample contains 55,000 to 70,000 clones, approximately 81% of which appear only once. The material sequenced was CD1b-GMM tetramer-negative cells sorted from PBMCs. The receptors here all came from an adult woman with latent tuberculosis. The CDR3 runs from the conserved cysteine through the conserved F or W. Fields, in order: J gene, V gene, clone size, CDR3 protein. Rows may omit the clone size; those that give it use once, few, many or a size class.

TRBJ2-2	TRBV15	-	CATSREGGTNTGELFF
TRBJ2-2	TRBV10-2	few	CASSDTDRTNTGELFF
TRBJ1-2	TRBV30	-	CAWSVGGQGAGGYTF
TRBJ1-1	TRBV6-1	-	CASSEALGGARTEAFF
TRBJ1-1	TRBV19	-	CASSISGGQGIAEAFF
TRBJ2-1	TRBV18	-	CASSPSGGGDNEQFF
TRBJ2-7	TRBV28	-	CASSLGGRPSYEQYF
TRBJ1-1	TRBV7-2	-	CASAPRGQENTEAFF
TRBJ2-6	TRBV7-3	once	CASSFGSTLSGANVLTF
TRBJ2-5	TRBV19	-	CASSLGLFRTGGEETQYF
TRBJ1-1	TRBV2	-	CASIRDNNEAFF
TRBJ2-2	TRBV4-2	-	CASSRRGADTLLIAGELFF
TRBJ2-1	TRBV28	-	CASKLRGAYNEQFF
TRBJ1-6	TRBV7-2	once	CASSLVRGPSPLHF
TRBJ2-1	TRBV19	-	CASSIGTPQGARMNEQFF
TRBJ2-7	TRBV15	-	CATSRAGTSVSIEQYF
TRBJ1-4	TRBV19	-	CASSARTGGNEKLFF
TRBJ2-1	TRBV5-1	-	CASSLIRTGGNEQFF
TRBJ2-7	TRBV14	-	CASSQARLALEQYF
TRBJ2-1	TRBV19	-	CASSMTSGSSYNEQFF
TRBJ1-6	TRBV5-1	once	CASSSDSHSSYNSPLHF
TRBJ2-6	TRBV5-1	-	CASSQWGGGTSGANVLTF
TRBJ1-5	TRBV19	-	CASRQGQGLLLNQPQHF
TRBJ2-3	TRBV27	-	CASSLISGTDTQYF
TRBJ2-3	TRBV7-9	-	CASSQSTDTQYF
TRBJ1-6	TRBV5-1	few	CASSSTGISYNSPLHF
TRBJ2-5	TRBV11-1	-	CASSQRTPGLGEETQYF
TRBJ1-2	TRBV12-5	-	CASGLGGKANYGYTF
TRBJ2-1	TRBV6-4	-	CASSLRTVLEGADNEQFF
TRBJ1-2	TRBV2	-	CASTFGQAYYGYTF
TRBJ2-1	TRBV7-9	-	CASSPSGTSGRAAYNEQFF
TRBJ2-7	TRBV27	-	CASSSGLAGGPASYEQYF
TRBJ1-2	TRBV28	-	CASSFKQGSGANYGYTF
TRBJ2-2	TRBV27	-	CASSSHGTGVRTGELFF
TRBJ1-3	TRBV18	few	CASSRDYSGNTIYF
TRBJ2-3	TRBV14	-	CASSLRDRVRADTQYF
TRBJ2-3	TRBV6-1	-	CAGNSEGRVPDTQYF